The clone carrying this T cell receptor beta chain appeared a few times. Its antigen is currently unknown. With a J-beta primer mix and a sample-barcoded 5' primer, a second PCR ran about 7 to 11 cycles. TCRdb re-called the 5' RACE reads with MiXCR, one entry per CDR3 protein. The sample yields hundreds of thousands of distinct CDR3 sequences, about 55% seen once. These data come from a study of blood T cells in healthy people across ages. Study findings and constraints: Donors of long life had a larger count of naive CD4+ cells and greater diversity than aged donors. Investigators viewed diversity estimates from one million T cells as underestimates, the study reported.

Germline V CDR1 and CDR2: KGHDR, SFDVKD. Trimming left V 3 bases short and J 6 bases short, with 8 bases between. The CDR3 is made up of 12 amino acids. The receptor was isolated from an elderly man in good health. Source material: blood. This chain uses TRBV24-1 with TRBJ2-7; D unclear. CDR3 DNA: TGTGCCACCAGTGATCCTATCGGCGAGCAGTACTTC. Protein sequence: CATSDPIGEQYF.